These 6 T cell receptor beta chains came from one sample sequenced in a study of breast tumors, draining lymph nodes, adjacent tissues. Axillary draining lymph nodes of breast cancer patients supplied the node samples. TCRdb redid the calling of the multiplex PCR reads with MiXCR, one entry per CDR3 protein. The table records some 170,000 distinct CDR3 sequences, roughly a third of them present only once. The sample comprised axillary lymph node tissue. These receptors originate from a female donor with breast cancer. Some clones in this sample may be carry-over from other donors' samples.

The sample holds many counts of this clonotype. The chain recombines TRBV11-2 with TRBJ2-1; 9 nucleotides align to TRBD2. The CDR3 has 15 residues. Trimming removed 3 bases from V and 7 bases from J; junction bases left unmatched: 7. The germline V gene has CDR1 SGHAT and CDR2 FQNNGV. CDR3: CASSFTAGGWNEQFF. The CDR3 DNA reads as TGTGCCAGCAGCTTTACAGCGGGGGGCTGGAATGAGCAGTTCTTC.

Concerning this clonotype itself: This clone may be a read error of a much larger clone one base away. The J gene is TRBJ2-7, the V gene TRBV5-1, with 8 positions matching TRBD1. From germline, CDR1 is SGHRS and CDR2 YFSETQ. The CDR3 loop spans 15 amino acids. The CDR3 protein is CASRSTGQGTYERYF. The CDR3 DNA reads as TGCGCCAGCCGGTCGACTGGACAGGGAACCTACGAGCGGTACTTC.

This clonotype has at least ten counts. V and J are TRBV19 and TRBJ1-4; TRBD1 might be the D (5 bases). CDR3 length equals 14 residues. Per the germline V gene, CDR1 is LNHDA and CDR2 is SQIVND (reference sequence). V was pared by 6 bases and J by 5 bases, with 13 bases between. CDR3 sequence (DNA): TGTGCCAGTAGGAGGCGTGGGGACAATGAAAAACTGTTTTTT. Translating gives CASRRRGDNEKLFF.

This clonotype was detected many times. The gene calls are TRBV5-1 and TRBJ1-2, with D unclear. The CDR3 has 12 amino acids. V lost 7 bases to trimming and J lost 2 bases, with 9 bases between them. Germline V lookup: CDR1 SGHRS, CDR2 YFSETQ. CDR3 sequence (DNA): TGCGCCAGCTCTTTAGGGAACTATGGCTACACCTTC. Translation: CASSLGNYGYTF.

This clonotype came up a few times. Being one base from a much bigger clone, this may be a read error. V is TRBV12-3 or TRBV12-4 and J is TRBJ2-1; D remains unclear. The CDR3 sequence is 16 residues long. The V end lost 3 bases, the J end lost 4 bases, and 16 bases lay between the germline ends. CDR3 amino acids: CASSFDPDTRYNEQFF. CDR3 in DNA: TGTGCCAGCAGTTTCGACCCGGATACACGATACAATGAGCAGTTCTTC.

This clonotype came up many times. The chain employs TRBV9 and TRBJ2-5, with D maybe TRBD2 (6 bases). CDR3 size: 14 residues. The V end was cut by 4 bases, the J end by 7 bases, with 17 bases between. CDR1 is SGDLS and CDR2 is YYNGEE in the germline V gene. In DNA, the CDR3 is TGTGCCAGCAGCCTACGTTGGCAGGGAGGGACCCAGTACTTC. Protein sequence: CASSLRWQGGTQYF.